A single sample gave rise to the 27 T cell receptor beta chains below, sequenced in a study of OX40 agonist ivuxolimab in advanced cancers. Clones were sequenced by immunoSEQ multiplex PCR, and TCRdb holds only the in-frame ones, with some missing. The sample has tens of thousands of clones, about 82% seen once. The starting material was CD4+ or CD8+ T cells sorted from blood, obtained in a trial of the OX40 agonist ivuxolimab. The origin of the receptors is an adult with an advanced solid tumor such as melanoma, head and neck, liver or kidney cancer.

The CDR3 sequence: CASSILGLSGRSSGELFF. The CDR3 bases are TGTGCCAGTAGTATTTTAGGACTTAGCGGGAGGAGTAGCGGGGAGCTGTTTTTT. V and J are TRBV19 and TRBJ2-2; the match to TRBD2 covers 10 bases. The germline V gene has CDR1 LNHDA and CDR2 SQIVND (reference sequence). J lost 7 bases, V lost 3 bases, and 14 bases had no gene match. This CDR3 has 18 amino acids.

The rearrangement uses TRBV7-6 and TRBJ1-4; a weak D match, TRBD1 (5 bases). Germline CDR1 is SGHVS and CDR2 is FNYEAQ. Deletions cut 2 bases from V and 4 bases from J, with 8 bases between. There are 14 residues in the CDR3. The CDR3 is CASSLTGGNEKLFF. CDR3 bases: TGTGCCAGCAGCTTAACCGGGGGTAATGAAAAACTGTTTTTT.

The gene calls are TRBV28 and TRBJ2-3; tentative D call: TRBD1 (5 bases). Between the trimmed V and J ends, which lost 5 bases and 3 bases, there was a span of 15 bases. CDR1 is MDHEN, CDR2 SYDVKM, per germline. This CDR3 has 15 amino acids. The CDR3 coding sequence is TGTGCCAGCAGTCCCGCTCGAAAGGGGACAGATACGCAGTATTTT. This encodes CASSPARKGTDTQYF.

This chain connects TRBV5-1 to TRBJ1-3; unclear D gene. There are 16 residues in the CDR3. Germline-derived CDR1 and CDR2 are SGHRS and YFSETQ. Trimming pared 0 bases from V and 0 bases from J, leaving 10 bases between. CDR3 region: CASSLEAGSSGNTIYF. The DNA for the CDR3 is TGCGCCAGCAGCTTGGAGGCAGGATCCTCTGGAAACACCATATATTTT.

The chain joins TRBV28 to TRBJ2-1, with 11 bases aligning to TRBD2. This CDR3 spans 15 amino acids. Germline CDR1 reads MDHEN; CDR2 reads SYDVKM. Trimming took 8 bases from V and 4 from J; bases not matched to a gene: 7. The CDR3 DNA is TGTGCCAGCGAACGAGGGACTAGCGGATACAATGAGCAGTTCTTC. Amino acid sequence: CASERGTSGYNEQFF.

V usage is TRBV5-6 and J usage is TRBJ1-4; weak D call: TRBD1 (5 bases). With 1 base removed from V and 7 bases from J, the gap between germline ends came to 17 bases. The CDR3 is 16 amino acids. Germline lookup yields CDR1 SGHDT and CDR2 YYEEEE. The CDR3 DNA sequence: TGTGCCAGCAGCTTGAGAGTTGGGGGATTAGGTGAAAAACTGTTTTTT. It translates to CASSLRVGGLGEKLFF.

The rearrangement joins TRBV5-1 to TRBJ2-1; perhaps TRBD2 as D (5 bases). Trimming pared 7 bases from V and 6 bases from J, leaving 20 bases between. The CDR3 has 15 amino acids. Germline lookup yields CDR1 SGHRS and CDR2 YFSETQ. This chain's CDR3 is CASSALVPTRNEQFF. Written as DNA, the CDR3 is TGCGCCAGCTCAGCACTAGTCCCCACCCGCAATGAGCAGTTCTTC.

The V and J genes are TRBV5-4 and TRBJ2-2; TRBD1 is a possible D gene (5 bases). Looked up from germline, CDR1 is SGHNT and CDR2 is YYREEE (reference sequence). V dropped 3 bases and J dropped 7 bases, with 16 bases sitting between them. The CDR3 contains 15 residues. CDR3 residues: CASSSTTGANGELFF. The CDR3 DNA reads TGTGCCAGCAGCTCAACCACAGGTGCCAACGGGGAGCTGTTTTTT.

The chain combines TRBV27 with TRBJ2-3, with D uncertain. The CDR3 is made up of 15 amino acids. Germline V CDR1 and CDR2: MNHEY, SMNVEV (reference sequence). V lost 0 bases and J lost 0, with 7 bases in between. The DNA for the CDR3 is TGTGCCAGCAGTTTATCTTTAGGGAGCACAGATACGCAGTATTTT. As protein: CASSLSLGSTDTQYF.

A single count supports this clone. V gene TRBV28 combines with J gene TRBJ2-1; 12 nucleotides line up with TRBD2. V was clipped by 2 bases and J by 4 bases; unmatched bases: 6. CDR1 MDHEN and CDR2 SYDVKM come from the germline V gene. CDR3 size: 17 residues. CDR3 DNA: TGTGCCAGCAGTTTACCCGGACTAGCGGGAAGGTACAATGAGCAGTTCTTC. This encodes CASSLPGLAGRYNEQFF.

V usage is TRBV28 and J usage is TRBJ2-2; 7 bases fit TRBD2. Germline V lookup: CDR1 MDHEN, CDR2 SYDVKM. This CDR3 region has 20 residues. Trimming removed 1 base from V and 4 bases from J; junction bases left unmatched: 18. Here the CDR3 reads CASSLLHSRGEGSATGELFF. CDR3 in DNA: TGTGCCAGCAGTTTATTACACTCCCGGGGGGAGGGCAGCGCCACCGGGGAGCTGTTTTTT.

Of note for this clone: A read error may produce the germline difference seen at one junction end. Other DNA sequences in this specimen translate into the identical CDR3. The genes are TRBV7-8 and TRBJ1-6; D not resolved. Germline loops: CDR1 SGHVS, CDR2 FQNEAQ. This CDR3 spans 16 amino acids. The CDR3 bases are TGTGCCAGCAGCTTACGCCGGGTCCCCTATAATTCACCCCTCCATTTT. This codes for CASSLRRVPYNSPLHF.

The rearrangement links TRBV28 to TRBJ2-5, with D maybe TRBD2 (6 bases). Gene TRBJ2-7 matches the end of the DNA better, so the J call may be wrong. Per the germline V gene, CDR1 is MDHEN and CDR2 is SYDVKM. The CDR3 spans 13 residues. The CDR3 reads CASRGLGYYEQYF. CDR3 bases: TGTGCCAGCAGGGGACTGGGATACTACGAGCAGTACTTC.

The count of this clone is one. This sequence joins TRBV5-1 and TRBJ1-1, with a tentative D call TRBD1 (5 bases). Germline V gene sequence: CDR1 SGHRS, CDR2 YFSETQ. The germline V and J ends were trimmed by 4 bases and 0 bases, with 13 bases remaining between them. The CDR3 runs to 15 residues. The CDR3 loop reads CASSEGSRVNTEAFF. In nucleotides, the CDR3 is TGCGCCAGCAGCGAGGGAAGCAGGGTGAACACTGAAGCTTTCTTT.

Here the CDR3 DNA reads TGTGCCAGCAGTGTGGCTAGCGGCTCCTACGAGCAGTACTTC. Translating gives CASSVASGSYEQYF. The chain joins TRBV2 to TRBJ2-7, with TRBD2 identical over 7 bases. The germline V gene encodes CDR1 SNHLY and CDR2 FYNNEI. This CDR3 has 14 residues. The ends lost 4 bases at V and 0 bases at J; junction bases unmatched: 3. The full variable domain, rest sourced from reference TRBV2 and TRBJ2-7, is EPEVTQTPSHQVTQMGQEVILRCVPISNHLYFYWYRQILGQKVEFLVSFYNNEISEKSEIFDDQFSVERPDGSNFTLKIRSTKLEDSAMYFCASSVASGSYEQYFGPGTRLTVT.

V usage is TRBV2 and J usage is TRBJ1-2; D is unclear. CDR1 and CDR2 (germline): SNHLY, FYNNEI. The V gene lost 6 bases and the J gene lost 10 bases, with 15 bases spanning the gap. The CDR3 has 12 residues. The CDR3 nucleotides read TGTGCCAGCAGAGAGGGTTTTTGGGACTACACCTTC. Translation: CASREGFWDYTF.

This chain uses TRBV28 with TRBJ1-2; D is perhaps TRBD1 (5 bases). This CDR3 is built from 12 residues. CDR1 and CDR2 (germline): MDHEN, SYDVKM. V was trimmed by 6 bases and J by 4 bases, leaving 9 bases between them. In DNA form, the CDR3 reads TGTGCCAGCAGATCGGACATCTATGGCTACACCTTC. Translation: CASRSDIYGYTF.

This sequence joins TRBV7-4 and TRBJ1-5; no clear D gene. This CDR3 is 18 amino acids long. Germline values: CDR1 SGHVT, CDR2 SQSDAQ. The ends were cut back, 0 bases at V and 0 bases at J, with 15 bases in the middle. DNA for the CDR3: TGTGCCAGCAGCTTAGCTGGGCCAGATTCTTATAGCAATCAGCCCCAGCATTTT. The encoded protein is CASSLAGPDSYSNQPQHF.

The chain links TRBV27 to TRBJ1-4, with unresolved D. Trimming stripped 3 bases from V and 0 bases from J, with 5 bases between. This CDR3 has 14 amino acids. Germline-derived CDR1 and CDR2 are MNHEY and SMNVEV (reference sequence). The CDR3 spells CASSLGATNEKLFF. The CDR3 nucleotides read TGTGCCAGCAGTTTGGGTGCAACTAATGAAAAACTGTTTTTT.

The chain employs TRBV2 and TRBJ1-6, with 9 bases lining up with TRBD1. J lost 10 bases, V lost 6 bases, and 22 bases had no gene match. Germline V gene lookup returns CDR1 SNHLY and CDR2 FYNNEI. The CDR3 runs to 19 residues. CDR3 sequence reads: CASRRNLYLRTGVESPLHF. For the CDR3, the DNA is TGTGCCAGCAGGCGCAACCTCTACCTACGGACAGGGGTAGAATCACCCCTCCACTTT.

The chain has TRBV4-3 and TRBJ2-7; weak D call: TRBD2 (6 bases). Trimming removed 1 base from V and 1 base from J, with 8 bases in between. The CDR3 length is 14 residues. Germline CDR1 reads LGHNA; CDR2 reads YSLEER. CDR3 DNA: TGCGCCAGCAGCCAAGGGGGGAGGTCCTACGAGCAGTACTTC. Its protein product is CASSQGGRSYEQYF.

The CDR3 here is CSARYRYGYTF. In DNA, the CDR3 is TGCAGTGCTAGATACCGATATGGCTACACCTTC. The chain couples TRBV20-1 to TRBJ1-2; D unclear. Germline loops: CDR1 DFQATT, CDR2 SNEGSKA (reference sequence). Trimming pared 2 bases from V and 5 bases from J, leaving 6 bases between. This CDR3 has 11 residues.

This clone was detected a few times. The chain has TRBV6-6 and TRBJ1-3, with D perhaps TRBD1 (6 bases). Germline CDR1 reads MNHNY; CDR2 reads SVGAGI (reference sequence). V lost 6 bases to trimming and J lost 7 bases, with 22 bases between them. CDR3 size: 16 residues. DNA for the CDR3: TGTGCCAGCAGCCCCCGGGGGGCGACGCCGGCCAACACCATATATTTT. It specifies CASSPRGATPANTIYF.

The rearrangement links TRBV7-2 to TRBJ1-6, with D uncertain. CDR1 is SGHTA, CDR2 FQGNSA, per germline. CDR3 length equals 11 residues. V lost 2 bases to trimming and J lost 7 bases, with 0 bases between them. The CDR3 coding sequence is TGTGCCAGCAGCTTAAATTCACCCCTCCACTTT. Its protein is CASSLNSPLHF.

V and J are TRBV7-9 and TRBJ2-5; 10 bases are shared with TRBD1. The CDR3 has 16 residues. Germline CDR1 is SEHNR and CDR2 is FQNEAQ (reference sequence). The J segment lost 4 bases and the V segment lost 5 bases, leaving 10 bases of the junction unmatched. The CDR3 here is CASSRVPGQGRETQYF. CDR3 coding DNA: TGTGCCAGCAGCCGCGTCCCGGGACAGGGGCGAGAGACCCAGTACTTC.

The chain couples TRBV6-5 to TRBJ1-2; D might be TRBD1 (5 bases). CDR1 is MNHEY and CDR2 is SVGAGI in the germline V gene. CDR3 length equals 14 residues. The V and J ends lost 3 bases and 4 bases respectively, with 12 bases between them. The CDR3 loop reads CASSYGGGSYGYTF. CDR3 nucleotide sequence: TGTGCCAGCAGTTATGGGGGTGGCAGCTATGGCTACACCTTC.

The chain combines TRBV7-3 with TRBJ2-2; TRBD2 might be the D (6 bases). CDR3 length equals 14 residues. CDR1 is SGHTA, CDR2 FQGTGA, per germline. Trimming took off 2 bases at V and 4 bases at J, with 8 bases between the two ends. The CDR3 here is CASSLGGATGELFF. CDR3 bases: TGTGCCAGCAGCTTAGGAGGGGCCACCGGGGAGCTGTTTTTT.